Each of the 15 T cell receptor beta chains below was sequenced from the same sample in a study of T cells in women clearing cervical HPV infection. The method was immunoSEQ multiplex PCR; TCRdb's version includes in-frame clones alone and lacks a portion of them. The sample has tens of thousands of clones. Material for sequencing was blood buffy coat. The receptors here all came from a woman aged 18-70 years with a cervical HPV16 infection that either progressed to CIN3+ or cleared (not recorded which).

Concerning this clone itself: The read terminates 3 residues ahead of where the CDR3 ends, so the germline J gene completes it. The chain combines TRBV6-1 with TRBJ2-1; the D gene is possibly TRBD1 (6 bases). The germline V gene encodes CDR1 MNHNS and CDR2 SASEGT. This CDR3 region has 15 residues. V lost 4 bases and J lost 9, with 19 bases in between. CDR3 bases read: TGTGCCAGCAGTGGTGGCAGGGGTTTCATCGGTGAG. Translated, it gives CASSGGRGFIGE. From start to end, the CDR3 is CASSGGRGFIGEQFF.

Worth noting for this clone: The read comes to an end 3 residues before the CDR3 does, leaving the germline J gene to fill in the end. Other DNA sequences in the sample encode the same CDR3. This chain uses TRBV7-8 with TRBJ2-2, with D maybe TRBD1 (6 bases). CDR1 is SGHVS, CDR2 FQNEAQ, per germline. The CDR3 covers 16 residues. CDR3 loop: CASSSQGAKYNSPLFF. The sequenced CDR3 bases are TGTGCCAGCAGCTCACAGGGAGCGAAGTATAATTCACCG.

In the case of this clone: The read finishes 3 residues shy of the CDR3 end, and the germline J gene is used to complete it. This chain uses TRBV10-3 with TRBJ2-7; 8 bases are a match to TRBD1. Germline CDR1 ENHRY, CDR2 SYGVKD. J lost 6 bases, V lost 6 bases, and 10 bases had no gene match. The CDR3 consists of 14 residues. CDR3 region: CAISPGQEGSEQYF. The sequenced part of the CDR3 DNA is TGTGCCATCAGCCCGGGACAGGAAGGATCCGAG.

A remark on this clone: Sequencing ends 3 residues short of the CDR3 end; the germline J gene provides the rest. This chain connects TRBV28 to TRBJ2-2, with TRBD1 identical over 7 bases. Germline V gene data show CDR1 as MDHEN and CDR2 as SYDVKM. Trimming removed 6 bases from V and 1 base from J; junction bases left unmatched: 2. This CDR3 comprises 14 residues. This CDR3 reads CASRDRKNTGELFF. The DNA read from the CDR3 is TGTGCCAGCAGGGACAGGAAGAACACCGGGGAG.

On this clone itself: The read ends 3 residues early relative to the CDR3; the germline J gene fills the gap. This sequence joins TRBV5-1 and TRBJ1-4; 7 bases agree with TRBD1. This CDR3 contains 14 residues. The V gene's germline CDR1 is SGHRS and CDR2 YFSETQ. V gave up 4 bases and J gave up 6 bases; unmatched junction bases: 6. CDR3 DNA (partial): TGCGCCAGCAGCATTGACAGGGCTTATGAAAAA. It translates to CASSIDRAYEK. The whole CDR3 sequence is CASSIDRAYEKLFF.

About this clone: The CDR3 is cut off 3 residues early in the read; its end comes from the germline J gene. The chain combines TRBV5-4 with TRBJ1-2; weak D call: TRBD1 (6 bases). The germline V gene has CDR1 SGHNT and CDR2 YYREEE (reference sequence). With 3 bases removed from V and 4 bases from J, the gap between germline ends came to 16 bases. The CDR3 runs to 15 residues. The DNA read from the CDR3 is TGTGCCAGCAGCTCCGGGACATCCCCTCTCTATGGC. Translating gives CASSSGTSPLYG. The CDR3 in its entirety is CASSSGTSPLYGYTF.

Concerning this clone itself: Read data end 3 residues before the CDR3 end; the end is taken from the germline J gene. The chain is built from TRBV29-1 and TRBJ2-1, with 9 bases fitting TRBD1. Looked up from germline, CDR1 is SQVTM and CDR2 is ANQGSEA. The CDR3 extends over 15 amino acids. V shed 4 bases, J shed 9 bases, and the junction held 13 bases outside the gene matches. CDR3 region: CSVGSGTGQRSEQFF. The sequenced part of the CDR3 DNA is TGCAGCGTTGGGAGCGGGACAGGGCAAAGAAGTGAG.

Concerning this clone: The read ends 3 residues before the CDR3 terminus; that terminus is restored from the germline J gene. The rearrangement joins TRBV24-1 to TRBJ2-7; the D gene is possibly TRBD1 (6 bases). The CDR3 loop spans 16 amino acids. V was trimmed by 1 base and J by 0 bases, leaving 12 bases between them. Germline V CDR1 and CDR2: KGHDR, SFDVKD. CDR3 DNA (partial): TGTGCCACCAGTGATTTAAAAGGGGACAACTCCTACGAG. Translation: CATSDLKGDNSYE. In full, the CDR3 is CATSDLKGDNSYEQYF.

Turning to this clone: The read halts 3 residues ahead of the CDR3 end, with the missing end drawn from the germline J gene. The chain links TRBV28 to TRBJ2-7; weak D call: TRBD2 (7 bases). The CDR3 is made up of 13 amino acids. Trimming left V 8 bases short and J 4 bases short, with 15 bases between. Germline loops: CDR1 MDHEN, CDR2 SYDVKM. CDR3 loop: CASGGGQGYEQYF. The sequenced part of the CDR3 DNA is TGTGCCAGCGGGGGGGGGCAGGGGTACGAG.

With respect to this clone: Coverage ceases 3 residues before the CDR3 finishes, and the germline J gene fills in the end. This sequence joins TRBV11-2 and TRBJ1-6; D might be TRBD1 (6 bases). The CDR3 contains 15 residues. Per germline, CDR1 SGHAT and CDR2 FQNNGV. Trimming pared 2 bases from V and 7 bases from J, leaving 12 bases between. The chain's CDR3 is CASSLNPGQNSPLHF. The part of the CDR3 DNA that was read is TGTGCCAGCAGCTTAAATCCGGGACAAAATTCACCC.

Turning to this clone: The read comes to an end 3 residues before the CDR3 does, leaving the germline J gene to fill in the end. The V gene is TRBV7-8, the J gene TRBJ2-3, with a weak D call TRBD2 (5 bases). The CDR3 is made up of 14 amino acids. Germline values: CDR1 SGHVS, CDR2 FQNEAQ. The V end lost 3 bases, the J end lost 3 bases, and 10 bases lay between the germline ends. CDR3 DNA, as far as it was read: TGTGCCAGCAGCTTTAGCCTAGCTACAGATACG. Amino acid sequence: CASSFSLATDT. The entire CDR3 protein is CASSFSLATDTQYF.

Concerning this clone: The read falls 3 residues short of the CDR3 end, and the missing part is taken from the germline J gene. The V gene is TRBV6-2 or TRBV6-3, the J gene TRBJ2-3; TRBD2 matches at 8 bases. J gave up 1 base and V 6 bases, and 9 bases lay outside the gene matches. This CDR3 is built from 16 residues. CDR1 and CDR2 from the germline V gene are MNHEY and SVGEGT. This CDR3 reads CASSPRGGRGTDTQYF. The DNA read from the CDR3 is TGTGCCAGCAGCCCCCGGGGGGGGAGAGGCACAGATACG.

Worth noting for this clone: The read finishes 3 residues shy of the CDR3 end, and the germline J gene is used to complete it. The chain carries TRBV2 and TRBJ2-4; possibly TRBD2 for D (6 bases). Germline V gives CDR1 SNHLY, CDR2 FYNNEI. This CDR3 region has 16 residues. The ends were cut back, 2 bases at V and 4 bases at J, with 15 bases in the middle. CDR3 region: CASSEMVAGLKNIQYF. Partial CDR3 DNA: TGTGCCAGCAGTGAAATGGTGGCGGGACTTAAAAACATT.

As regards this clone: The read finishes 3 residues shy of the CDR3 end, and the germline J gene is used to complete it. The J gene is TRBJ1-2, the V gene TRBV18; the D is unclear. This CDR3 is 15 amino acids long. Per the germline V gene, CDR1 is KGHSH and CDR2 is LQKENI. The CDR3 spells CASSPALDSTDTYTF. The sequenced part of the CDR3 DNA is TGTGCCAGCTCACCTGCACTAGATTCCACAGATACC.

Notes on this clone: From the germline J gene comes the end of the CDR3, since the read stops 3 residues before it. The chain employs TRBV18 and TRBJ2-5, with D uncertain. This CDR3 spans 14 amino acids. The germline CDR1 and CDR2 sequences are KGHSH and LQKENI. The ends were cut back, 6 bases at V and 1 base at J, with 12 bases in the middle. The CDR3 region is CASSLVSLQETQYF. CDR3 DNA, as far as it was read: TGTGCCAGCTCCCTTGTCTCTCTCCAAGAGACC.